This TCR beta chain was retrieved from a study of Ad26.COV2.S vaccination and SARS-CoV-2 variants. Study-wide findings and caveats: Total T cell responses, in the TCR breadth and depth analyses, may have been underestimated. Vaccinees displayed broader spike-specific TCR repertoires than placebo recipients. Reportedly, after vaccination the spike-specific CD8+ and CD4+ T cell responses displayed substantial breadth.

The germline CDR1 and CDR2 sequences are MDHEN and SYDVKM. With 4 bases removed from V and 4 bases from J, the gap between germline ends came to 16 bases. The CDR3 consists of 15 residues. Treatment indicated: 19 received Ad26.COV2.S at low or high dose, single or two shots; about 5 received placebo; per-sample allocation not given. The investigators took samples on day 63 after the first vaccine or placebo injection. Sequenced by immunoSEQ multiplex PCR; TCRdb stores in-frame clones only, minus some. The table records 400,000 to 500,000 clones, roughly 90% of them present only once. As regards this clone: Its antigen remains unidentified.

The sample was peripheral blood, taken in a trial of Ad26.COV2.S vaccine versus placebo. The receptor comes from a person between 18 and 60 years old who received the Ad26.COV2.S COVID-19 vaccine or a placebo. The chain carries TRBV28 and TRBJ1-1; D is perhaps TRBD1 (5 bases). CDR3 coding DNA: TGTGCCAGCAGTTCCCCCGGGCCCGGGGGCACTGAAGCTTTCTTT. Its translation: CASSSPGPGGTEAFF.